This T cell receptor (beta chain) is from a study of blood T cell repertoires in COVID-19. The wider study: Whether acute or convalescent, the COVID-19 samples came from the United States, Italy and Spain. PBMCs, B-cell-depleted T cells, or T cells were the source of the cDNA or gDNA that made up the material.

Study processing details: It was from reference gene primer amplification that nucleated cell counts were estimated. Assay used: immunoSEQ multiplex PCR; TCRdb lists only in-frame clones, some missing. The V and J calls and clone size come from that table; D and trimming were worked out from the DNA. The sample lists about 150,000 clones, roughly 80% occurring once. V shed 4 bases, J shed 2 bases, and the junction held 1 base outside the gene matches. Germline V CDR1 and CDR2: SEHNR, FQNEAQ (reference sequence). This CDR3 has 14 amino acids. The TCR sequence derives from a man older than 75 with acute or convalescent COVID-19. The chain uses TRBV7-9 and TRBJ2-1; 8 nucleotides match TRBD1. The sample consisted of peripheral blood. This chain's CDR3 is CASSSGGAYNEQFF. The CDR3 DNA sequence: TGTGCCAGCAGCTCAGGGGGCGCCTACAATGAGCAGTTCTTC.